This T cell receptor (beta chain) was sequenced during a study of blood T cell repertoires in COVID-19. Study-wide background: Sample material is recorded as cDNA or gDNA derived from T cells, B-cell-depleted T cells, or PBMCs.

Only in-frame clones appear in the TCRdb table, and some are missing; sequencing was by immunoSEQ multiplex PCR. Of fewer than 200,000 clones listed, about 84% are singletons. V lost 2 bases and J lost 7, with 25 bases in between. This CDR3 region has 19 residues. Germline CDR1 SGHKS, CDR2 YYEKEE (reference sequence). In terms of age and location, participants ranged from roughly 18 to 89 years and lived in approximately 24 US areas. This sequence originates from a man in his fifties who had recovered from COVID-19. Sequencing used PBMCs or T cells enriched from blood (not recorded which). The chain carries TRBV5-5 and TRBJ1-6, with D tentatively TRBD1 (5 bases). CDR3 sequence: CASSLAPGGLNSGNSPLHF. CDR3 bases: TGTGCCAGCAGCTTAGCACCGGGGGGTCTGAATTCGGGAAATTCACCCCTCCACTTT.